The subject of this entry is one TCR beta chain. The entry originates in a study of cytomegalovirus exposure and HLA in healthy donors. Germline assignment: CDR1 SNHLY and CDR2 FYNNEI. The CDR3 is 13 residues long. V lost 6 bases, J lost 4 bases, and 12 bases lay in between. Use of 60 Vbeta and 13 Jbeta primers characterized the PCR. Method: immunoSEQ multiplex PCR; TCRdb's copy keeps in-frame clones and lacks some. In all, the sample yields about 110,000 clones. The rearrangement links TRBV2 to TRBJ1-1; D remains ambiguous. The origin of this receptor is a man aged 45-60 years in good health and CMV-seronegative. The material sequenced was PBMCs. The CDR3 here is CASSEPPGTEAFF. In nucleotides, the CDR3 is TGTGCCAGCAGCGAGCCCCCGGGCACTGAAGCTTTCTTT.